This TCR beta chain was sequenced in a study of CD8+CD57+ T cells in acquired aplastic anemia. Genomic DNA, the template, was used for profiling of the TCR beta VDJ and CDR3. TCRdb reprocessed the reads via MiXCR and lists one record per CDR3 protein. The sample shows 90,000 to 130,000 distinct CDR3 sequences, around 53% of them seen only once. The clonotype was recovered from a human donor in good health, serving as a control. Sequencing was done on a sample of sorted CD4+, CD8+, or CD8+CD57+ T cells (not recorded which) from PBMCs.

DNA for the CDR3: TGTGCCACCAGCAGAGGGATAGCGGGGGGGCCTCGGAACGAGCAGTACTTC. This codes for CATSRGIAGGPRNEQYF. V is TRBV15 and J is TRBJ2-7; 11 nucleotides line up with TRBD2. The germline gives CDR1 LNHNV, CDR2 YYDKDF (reference sequence). Unmatched junction bases numbered 10, after V lost 1 base and J lost 5 bases. This CDR3 region has 17 residues.